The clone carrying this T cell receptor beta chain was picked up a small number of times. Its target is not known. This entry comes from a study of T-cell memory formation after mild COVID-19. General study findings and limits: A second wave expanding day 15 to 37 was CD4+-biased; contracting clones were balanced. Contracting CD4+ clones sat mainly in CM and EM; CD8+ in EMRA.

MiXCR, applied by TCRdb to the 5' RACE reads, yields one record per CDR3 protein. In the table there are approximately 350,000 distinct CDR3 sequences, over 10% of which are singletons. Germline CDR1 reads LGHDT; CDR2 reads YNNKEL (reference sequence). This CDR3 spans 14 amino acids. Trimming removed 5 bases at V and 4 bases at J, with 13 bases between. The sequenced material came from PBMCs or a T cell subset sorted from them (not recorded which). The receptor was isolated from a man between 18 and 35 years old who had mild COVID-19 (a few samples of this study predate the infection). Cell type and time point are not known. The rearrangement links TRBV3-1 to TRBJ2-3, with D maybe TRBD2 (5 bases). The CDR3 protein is CASSFTAGADTQYF. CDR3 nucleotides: TGTGCCAGCAGCTTCACCGCCGGGGCAGATACGCAGTATTTT.